This T cell receptor beta chain was captured by sequencing in a study of human T cells and chemical hapten exposure (dated by TCRdb to the early 2020s). A note on the overall study: For sensitization, 2% DPC in acetone was applied to a 2 cm by 2 cm area of upper inner arm skin. Alopecia areata with under or over 50% scalp involvement, alopecia totalis and alopecia universalis were represented in the patient cohort, which was mostly female. Blood for TCR sequencing was provided by twenty-nine alopecia patients at one to four time points (pre-sensitization, 2, 6 and 24 weeks). Patch testing was performed on the upper back with Finn chambers containing 0.01% DPC, and the patch tests were scored after 6 days according to International Contact Dermatitis Research Group standards. Blood samples were taken from patients before sensitization (week 0) and at 2, 6 and about 24 weeks after DPC sensitization. In alopecia patients, the study followed how the peripheral blood TCR repertoire changed in vivo over primary and secondary sensitization to diphenylcyclopropenone (DPC), a hapten. Throughout the study period of 20 to 25 weeks, patients also received therapeutic DPC doses to the scalp every week. Libraries were combined into a pool for sequencing, and differences in TCR yield between samples came mainly from small differences in library volumes within the pool.

On the study overall, not on this receptor specifically: After repeated subsampling, changes were observed in the strength of the expansion versus patch-test correlation and in the threshold at which the correlation became significant. All patients had alopecia, a presumed autoimmune disease, so their immune response might differ from that of healthy individuals. The number of PT1 expanded TCRs positively correlated with patch test score, significant at thresholds 8, 16 and 32 but not 4. Compared with pre-sensitization or healthy control sets, expanded TCRs formed significantly more large CDR3 similarity clusters, which is consistent with antigen-driven responses. DPC sensitization did not change how many TCRs were above 1 in 1000 frequency, and no evidence was found of alterations in global repertoire structure.

Receptors were amplified or captured by RACE. The sequencer was a NextSeq 500. Library preparation attached unique molecular identifiers to individual cDNA molecules for quantitative, reproducible TCR counting. Each blood RNA sample was used to sequence both TCR alpha and TCR beta chains. The authors processed their data as follows. The median number of TCRs per sample was approximately 98,000, ranging from about 23,224 to 700,000. The Decombinator software suite was used to annotate V, J and CDR3 in the TCR reads. For the PS versus PT1 abundance plots, all samples were subsampled to the same number of TCRs (28,000). Expanded TCRs were defined as absent before sensitization and observed at least eight times at the 2-week time point. The public reads were reprocessed in TCRdb via fastp at Q25 and MiXCR, keeping in-frame beta chains. CDR3 protein duplicates are merged, each entry listing the most common genes and DNA. The V and J calls were not made by the authors but by TCRdb's processing. The sample table holds 100,000 or so distinct CDR3 sequences, of which about 9.3% were seen once. The ten largest clones represent 2% to 2.5% of the sample.

The time point label of this sample denotes: patch test 2, 6 weeks after DPC sensitization. What the treatment or condition label conveys for this sample: therapeutic diphenylcyclopropenone sensitization with weekly scalp DPC. Blood at each patch-test visit was drawn before the patch test was applied. Patients were considered eligible if aged 18 to 70, diagnosed with alopecia and deemed suitable for DPC therapy, and patients were excluded if pregnant. Total RNA was isolated from unfractionated whole blood collected in Tempus Blood RNA tubes. V loses 4 bases, J loses 3 bases, and the germline ends lie 14 bases apart. The germline V gene yields MDHEN for CDR1 and SYDVKM for CDR2. The CDR3 goes from the cysteine to the phenylalanine over 15 residues. Here the CDR3 DNA is all that survives: 45 bases in frame from base 1. This clonotype was observed a handful of times. It has no known antigen specificity. The input lacks base qualities; no much larger clone sits a single base away.

The sequence links TRBV28 to TRBJ2-3, with TRBD1 tentatively as D gene (6 bases match). The sequencing used whole blood, collected in connection with sensitization to the hapten diphenylcyclopropenone (DPC). This sequence was found in a woman aged 40-49 years with alopecia areata. Some clones in this sample may be carry-over from other donors' samples. The CDR3 loop reads CASSSTGSGTDTQYF. The base sequence is TGTGCCAGCAGTTCTACAGGGAGTGGGACAGATACGCAGTATTTT. With the rest looked up from the reference TRBV28 and TRBJ2-3 genes rather than sequenced, the full variable domain is DVKVTQSSRYLVKRTGEKVFLECVQDMDHENMFWYRQDPGLGLRLIYFSYDVKMKEKGDIPEGYSVSREKKERFSLILESASTNQTSMYLCASSSTGSGTDTQYFGPGTRLTVL.